This T cell receptor (beta chain) was identified during a study of neurological immune-mediated disorders. Whole-study findings and limits: It was HTLV-1-associated myelopathy that showed the most TCR clonal expansion, while multiple sclerosis showed the least, falling below healthy controls.

Every sequencing run generated in excess of 160 million TCR-beta sequences. These sequences covered 15-18 subjects. TCRdb ran MiXCR on the 5' RACE reads and lists one entry per CDR3 protein. The sample consists of roughly 39,000 distinct CDR3 sequences, 7% to 8.5% of them appearing once. Trimming took off 4 bases at V and 7 bases at J, with 18 bases between the two ends. The CDR3 has 15 amino acids. The germline gives CDR1 SGHRS, CDR2 YFSETQ. This clonotype was found many times. Antigen specificity is unknown. This sequence was found in a man aged 50 or older in good health. V is TRBV5-1 and J is TRBJ2-1; D may be TRBD2 (5 bases). Input material: CD4+ T cells from blood. CDR3 loop: CASSLLVGVGNEQFF. CDR3 sequence (DNA): TGCGCCAGCAGCCTTTTAGTCGGGGTCGGTAATGAGCAGTTCTTC.